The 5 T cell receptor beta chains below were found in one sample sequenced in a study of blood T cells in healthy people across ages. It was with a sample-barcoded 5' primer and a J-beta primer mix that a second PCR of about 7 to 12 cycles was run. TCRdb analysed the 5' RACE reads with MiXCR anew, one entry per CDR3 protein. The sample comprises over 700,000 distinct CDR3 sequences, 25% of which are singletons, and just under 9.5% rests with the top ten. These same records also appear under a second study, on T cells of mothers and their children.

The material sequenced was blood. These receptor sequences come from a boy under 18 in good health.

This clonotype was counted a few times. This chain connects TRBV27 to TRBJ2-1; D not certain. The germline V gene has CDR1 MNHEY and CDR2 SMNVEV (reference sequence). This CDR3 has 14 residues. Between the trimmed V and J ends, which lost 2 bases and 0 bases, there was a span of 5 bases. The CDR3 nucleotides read TGTGCCAGCAGTTTAATCAGCTCCTACAATGAGCAGTTCTTC. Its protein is CASSLISSYNEQFF.

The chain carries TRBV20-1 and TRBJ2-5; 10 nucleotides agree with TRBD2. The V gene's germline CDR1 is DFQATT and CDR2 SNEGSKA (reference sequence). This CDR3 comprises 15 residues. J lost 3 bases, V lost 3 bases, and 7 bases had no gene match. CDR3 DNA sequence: TGCAGTGCTAGGGGTAGCGGGAGGTCGGAAGAGACCCAGTACTTC. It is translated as CSARGSGRSEETQYF.

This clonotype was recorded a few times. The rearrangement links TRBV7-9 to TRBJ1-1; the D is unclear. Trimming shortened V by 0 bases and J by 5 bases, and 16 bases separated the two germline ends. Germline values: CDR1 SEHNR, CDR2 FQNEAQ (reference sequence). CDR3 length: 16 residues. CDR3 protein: CASSLAEGKNPTEAFF. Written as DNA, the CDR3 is TGTGCCAGCAGCTTAGCCGAAGGGAAAAACCCGACTGAAGCTTTCTTT.

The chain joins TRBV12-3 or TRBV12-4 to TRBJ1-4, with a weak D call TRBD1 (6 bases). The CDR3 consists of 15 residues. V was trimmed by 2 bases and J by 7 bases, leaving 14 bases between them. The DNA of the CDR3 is TGTGCCAGCAGTTTACGGCAGGGGCTGGGTGAAAAACTGTTTTTT. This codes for CASSLRQGLGEKLFF.

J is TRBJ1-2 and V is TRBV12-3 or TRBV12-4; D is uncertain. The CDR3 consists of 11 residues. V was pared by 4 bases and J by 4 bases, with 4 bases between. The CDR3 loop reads CASSSFYGYTF. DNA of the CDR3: TGTGCCAGCAGTTCCTTCTATGGCTACACCTTC.